Detailed here is one TCR beta chain. Its antigen is still unknown. This sample was included in a study of T cell responses to AZD1222 COVID-19 vaccine. Study findings and constraints: Seropositive AZD1222 recipients at baseline numbered only five to seven. Donors in the cohort were predominantly white British and more often female, and clonal diversity was possibly underestimated. Compared with day 0, the breadth and depth of the Spike-specific TCR repertoire rose significantly after two doses of AZD1222. Vaccine-associated CD4 TCRs ranged over spike, dominating at 160-218 and 743-854.

The table came from immunoSEQ multiplex PCR; TCRdb's copy has only in-frame clones and leaves some out. The data hold 150,000 to 200,000 clones, with 80% to 90% observed a single time. The starting material was peripheral blood, obtained on day 0 of MenACWY control vaccination. This clonotype was obtained from an adult in good health.

The DNA of the CDR3 is TGTGCCAGCAGTGACGACAGGGTGCGTCAGCCCCAGCATTTT. Its protein product is CASSDDRVRQPQHF. The chain carries TRBV6-1 and TRBJ1-5, with 7 bases lining up with TRBD1. CDR1 is MNHNS and CDR2 is SASEGT in the germline V gene. This CDR3 region has 14 residues. V trimming: 3 bases; J trimming: 6 bases; junction bases outside the gene matches: 5.